This is a list of T cell receptor beta chains from one sample in a study of CD8+ T cells in alopecia areata. Profiled with immunoSEQ multiplex PCR; TCRdb holds only in-frame clones, not every one. Among about 210,000 clones listed, less than 65% were seen once. Specimen: CD4+ T cells sorted from blood, collected at week 4, from a patient treated with tofacitinib. These TCRs come from a human donor with alopecia areata. The CDR3 runs from the conserved cysteine through the conserved F or W.

V	J	CDR3
TRBV29-1	TRBJ2-2	CSVSVDTGELFF
TRBV10-3	TRBJ2-7	CAIRGGDSYEQYF
TRBV5-6	TRBJ1-1	CASSTRQTKRTEAFF
TRBV14	TRBJ2-3	CASSQRGPTDTQYF
TRBV9	TRBJ2-7	CASTVKQYF
TRBV9	TRBJ2-2	CASSPNVPRDTGELFF
TRBV5-1	TRBJ2-7	CASSFDSAPSGEQYF
TRBV15	TRBJ2-1	CATSRDPAGYNEQFF
TRBV7-8	TRBJ2-5	CASSLAFGREETQYF
TRBV5-1	TRBJ2-1	CASRGLAGVSSYNEQFF
TRBV29-1	TRBJ2-5	CSVGLSEETQYF
TRBV29-1	TRBJ1-2	CSVDGQNYGYTF
TRBV9	TRBJ1-3	CASSRTSSGNTIYF
TRBV21-1	TRBJ2-7	CASSARDRRGHEQYF
TRBV29-1	TRBJ2-3	CSVAQTNTDTQYF
TRBV4-3	TRBJ2-1	CASSQASGGQNEQFF
TRBV5-1	TRBJ2-7	CASRSDPSSYEQYF